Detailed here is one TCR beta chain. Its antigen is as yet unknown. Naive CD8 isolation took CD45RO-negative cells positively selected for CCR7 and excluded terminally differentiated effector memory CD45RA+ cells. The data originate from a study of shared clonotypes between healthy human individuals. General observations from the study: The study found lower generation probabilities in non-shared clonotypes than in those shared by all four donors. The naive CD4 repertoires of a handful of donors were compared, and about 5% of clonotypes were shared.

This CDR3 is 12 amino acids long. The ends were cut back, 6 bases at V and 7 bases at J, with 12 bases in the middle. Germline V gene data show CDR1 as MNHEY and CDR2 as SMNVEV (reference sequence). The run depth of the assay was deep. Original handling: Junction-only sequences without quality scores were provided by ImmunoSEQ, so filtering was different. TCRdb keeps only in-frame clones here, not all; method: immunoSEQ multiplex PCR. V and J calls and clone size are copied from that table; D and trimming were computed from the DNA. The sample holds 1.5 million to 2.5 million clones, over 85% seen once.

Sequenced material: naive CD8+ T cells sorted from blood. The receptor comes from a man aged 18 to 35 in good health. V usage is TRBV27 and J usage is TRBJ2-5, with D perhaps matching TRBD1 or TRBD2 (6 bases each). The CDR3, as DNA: TGTGCCAGCAGGGAGGGGGTTAGGACCCAGTACTTC. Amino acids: CASREGVRTQYF.